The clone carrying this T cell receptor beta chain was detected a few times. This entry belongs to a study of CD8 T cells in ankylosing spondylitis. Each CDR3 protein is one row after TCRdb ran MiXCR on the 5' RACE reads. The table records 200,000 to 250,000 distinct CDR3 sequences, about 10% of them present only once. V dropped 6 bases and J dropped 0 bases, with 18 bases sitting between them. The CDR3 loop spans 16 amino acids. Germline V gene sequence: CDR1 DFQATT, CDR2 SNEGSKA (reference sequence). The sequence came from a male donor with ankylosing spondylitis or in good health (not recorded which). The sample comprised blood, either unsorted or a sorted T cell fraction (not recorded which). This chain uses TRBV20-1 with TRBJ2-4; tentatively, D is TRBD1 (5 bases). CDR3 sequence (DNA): TGCAGTGCCAGGGCGACGGGCAGACTAGCCAAAAACATTCAGTACTTC. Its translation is CSARATGRLAKNIQYF.